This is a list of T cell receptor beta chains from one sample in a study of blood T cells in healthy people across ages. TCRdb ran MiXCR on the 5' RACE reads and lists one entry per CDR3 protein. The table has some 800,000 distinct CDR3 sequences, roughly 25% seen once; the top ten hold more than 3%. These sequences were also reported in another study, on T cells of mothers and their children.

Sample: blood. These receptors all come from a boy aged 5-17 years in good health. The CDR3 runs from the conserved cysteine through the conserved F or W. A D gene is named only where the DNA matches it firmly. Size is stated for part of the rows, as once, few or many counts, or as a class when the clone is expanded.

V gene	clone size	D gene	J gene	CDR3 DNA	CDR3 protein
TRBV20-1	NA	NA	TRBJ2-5	TGCAGTGCTAGTTCGGGAGAGACCCAGTACTTC	CSASSGETQYF
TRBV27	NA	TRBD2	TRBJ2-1	TGTGCCAGCAGTGTGGGACTAGCGGGGATGGATGAGCAGTTCTTC	CASSVGLAGMDEQFF
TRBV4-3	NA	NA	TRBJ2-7	TGCGCCAGCAGTGTCAGGGAAGGCTCCTACGAGCAGTACTTC	CASSVREGSYEQYF
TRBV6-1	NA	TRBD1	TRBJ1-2	TGTGCCAGCAGACGAACCCGCAGCACAGGGGGTCATGGCTACACCTTC	CASRRTRSTGGHGYTF
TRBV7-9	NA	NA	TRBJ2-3	TGTGCCAGCAGCTTAGCGTACCCCGAGCCTCACACAGATACGCAGTATTTT	CASSLAYPEPHTDTQYF
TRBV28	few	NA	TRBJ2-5	TGTGCCAGCAGTTTATGGGGCGGGCATGAGACCCAGTACTTC	CASSLWGGHETQYF
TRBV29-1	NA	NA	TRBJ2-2	TGCAGCGCCGAGGTTGGGGTCACCGGGGAGCTGTTTTTT	CSAEVGVTGELFF
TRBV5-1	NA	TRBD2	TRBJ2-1	TGCGCCAGCAGCTCCGGGACTACACACAACAATGAGCAGTTCTTC	CASSSGTTHNNEQFF
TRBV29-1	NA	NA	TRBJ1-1	TGCAGCGTTTTTAGTGGTGACACTGAAGCTTTCTTT	CSVFSGDTEAFF
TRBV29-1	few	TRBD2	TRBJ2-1	TGCAGCGCCGCGGGACTAGCGGGAGTCAATGAGCAGTTCTTC	CSAAGLAGVNEQFF
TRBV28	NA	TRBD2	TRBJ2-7	TGTGCCAGCAGTTACCGACTAGCGGCAACCTACGAGCAGTACTTC	CASSYRLAATYEQYF
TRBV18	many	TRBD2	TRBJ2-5	TGTGCCAGCTCACCGTCTTCAGCGGGATTATACGAGACCCAGTACTTC	CASSPSSAGLYETQYF
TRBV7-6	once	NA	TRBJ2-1	TGTGCCAGCAGCTTAGCTAGGGCGGGGACCTACAATGAGCAGTTCTTC	CASSLARAGTYNEQFF
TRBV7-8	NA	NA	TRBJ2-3	TGTGCCAGCAGCTTAAACTCCGGGACAATAATACGCACAGATACGCAGTATTTT	CASSLNSGTIIRTDTQYF
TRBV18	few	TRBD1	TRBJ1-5	TGTGCCAGCTCGCACCAGGGGGCGGGCCAGCCCCAGCATTTT	CASSHQGAGQPQHF
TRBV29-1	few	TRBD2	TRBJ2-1	TGCAGCGTTGAAACTCGGCTAGCGGAGATCAATGAGCAGTTCTTC	CSVETRLAEINEQFF
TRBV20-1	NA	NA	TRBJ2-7	TGCAGTGCCGCCCAGGGGGGCGCGTACGAGCAGTACTTC	CSAAQGGAYEQYF
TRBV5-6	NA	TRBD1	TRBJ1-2	TGTGCCAGCAGCTTGGGACAGGGGTTTGGCTACACCTTC	CASSLGQGFGYTF
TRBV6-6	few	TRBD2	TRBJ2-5	TGTGCCAGCAGTTACGGCGGGAGGGTTGAGACCCAGTACTTC	CASSYGGRVETQYF
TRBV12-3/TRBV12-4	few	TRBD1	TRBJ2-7	TGTGCCAGCTCACTCACCGGGACAGGAGTAGGCGAGCAGTACTTC	CASSLTGTGVGEQYF
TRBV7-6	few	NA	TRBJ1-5	TGTGCCAGCAGCTCGGATGATCAGCCCCAGCATTTT	CASSSDDQPQHF
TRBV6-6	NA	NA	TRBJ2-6	TGTGCCATAAGGACCGCTGGGGCCAACGTCCTGACTTTC	CAIRTAGANVLTF
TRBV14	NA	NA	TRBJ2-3	TGTGCCAGCAGCCAATTCGGGGGCTCGTCGTTAACAGATACGCAGTATTTT	CASSQFGGSSLTDTQYF
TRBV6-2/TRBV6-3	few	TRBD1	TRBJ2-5	TGTGCCAGCAGTGAGGACAGGTCCGCCTATCGGACCCAGTACTTC	CASSEDRSAYRTQYF
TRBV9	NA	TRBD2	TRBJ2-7	TGTGCCAGCAGCGTAGGTCCTAGCGGGAGCTACGAGCAGTACTTC	CASSVGPSGSYEQYF
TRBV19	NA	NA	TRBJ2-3	TGTGCCAGTAGTATAGGGTTCGTCCGGACTACACCGACAGATACGCAGTATTTT	CASSIGFVRTTPTDTQYF
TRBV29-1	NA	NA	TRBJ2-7	TGCAGCGTTGTCGGGATCCACTCCTACGAGCAGTACTTC	CSVVGIHSYEQYF
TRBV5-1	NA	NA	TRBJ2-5	TGCGCCAGCAGCTTACTGAGGGGGGCCGAAGAGACCCAGTACTTC	CASSLLRGAEETQYF
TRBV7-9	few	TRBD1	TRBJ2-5	TGTGCCAGCAGCTTAGCGGACAGGGGGCGAGGTTGGCAAGAGACCCAGTACTTC	CASSLADRGRGWQETQYF